This T cell receptor (beta chain) was sequenced for a study of molecular identifiers for immune sequencing clone quantification. Each library that profiled naive CD8 cells came from around 20,000 to 990,000 sorted cells with 10%, 30% or 50% RNA. Overall study results and limits: A shared barcode on identical TCR molecules could lead to underestimated sizes for highly expanded clones.

For this clonotype: Its target is not known. A much larger clone differs from this one at a single base, so this may be a read error.

The CDR3 has 17 amino acids. The V end was cut by 3 bases, the J end by 4 bases, with 24 bases between. Germline CDR1 and CDR2: GTSNPN and SVGIG (reference sequence). TCRdb passed the PCR reads through MiXCR, listing each CDR3 protein once. The sample lists about 54,000 distinct CDR3 sequences; less than 25% were seen once. This sequence originates from a human donor in good health. Some libraries in this study had Jurkat cell RNA spiked in. The sample was naive CD8+ T cells from blood, with Jurkat cell RNA spiked in. Subset given: FACS-sorted CD8+CD4-CCR7+CD45RA+ naive T cells. This chain uses TRBV30 with TRBJ1-2, with unresolved D. CDR3 residues: CAWRDLGRPISSYGYTF. In DNA form, the CDR3 reads TGTGCCTGGAGGGACCTGGGCAGACCGATCTCAAGCTATGGCTACACCTTC.